This entry lists 22 T cell receptor beta chains sequenced from one sample in a study of blood T cell repertoires in COVID-19. Produced via immunoSEQ multiplex PCR; TCRdb's table is partial and in-frame only. Of 200,000 or so clones listed, approximately 80% are singletons. Sequenced input: peripheral blood. Receptor source: a man between 35 and 55 years old who had recovered from COVID-19.

CDR3 sequence reads: CAGSAGHTDTQYF. The CDR3 DNA reads as TGTGCCGGGTCGGCGGGGCACACAGATACGCAGTATTTT. The chain recombines TRBV30 with TRBJ2-3, with a tentative D call TRBD2 (6 bases). Germline values: CDR1 GTSNPN, CDR2 SVGIG (reference sequence). The CDR3 runs 13 residues. Trimming removed 8 bases at V and 2 bases at J, with 14 bases between.

V gene TRBV10-2 combines with J gene TRBJ2-4, with D possibly TRBD2 on 6 matching bases. Germline CDR1 and CDR2: WSHSY and SAAADI. V lost 4 bases, J lost 7 bases, and 17 bases lay in between. The CDR3 length is 15 residues. The CDR3 coding sequence is TGCGCCAGCAGTGTAATCATGGGGGAGGAGAACATTCAGTACTTC. The encoded protein is CASSVIMGEENIQYF.

This clone appeared a single time. The chain recombines TRBV6-2 or TRBV6-3 with TRBJ2-1; 7 nucleotides match TRBD1. The V gene end was trimmed by 5 bases and the J gene end by 4 bases; junction bases not matched to a gene: 8. Germline V gene sequence: CDR1 MNHEY, CDR2 SVGEGT. The CDR3 spans 15 residues. CDR3: CASSRVRDRYNEQFF. Here the CDR3 DNA reads TGTGCCAGCAGTCGCGTCCGGGACAGATACAATGAGCAGTTCTTC.

The J gene is TRBJ2-1, the V gene TRBV20-1, with a weak D call TRBD2 (5 bases). Trimming stripped 7 bases from V and 5 bases from J, with 6 bases between. Germline CDR1 is DFQATT and CDR2 is SNEGSKA (reference sequence). This CDR3 is built from 10 residues. For the CDR3, the DNA is TGCAGTGTACTAGACAATGAGCAGTTCTTC. Its protein product is CSVLDNEQFF.

This clone occurred a few times. The chain couples TRBV2 to TRBJ1-3; the D gene is possibly TRBD1 (6 bases). Trimming removed 4 bases from V and 2 bases from J, with 9 bases in between. In germline, CDR1 is SNHLY, CDR2 FYNNEI. The CDR3 extends over 14 amino acids. CDR3 amino acids: CASSANRAGNTIYF. In DNA, the CDR3 is TGTGCCAGCAGTGCTAACAGGGCTGGAAACACCATATATTTT.

This chain joins TRBV6-5 and TRBJ2-7, with TRBD1 identical over 9 bases. The CDR3 spans 15 residues. Germline V gene sequence: CDR1 MNHEY, CDR2 SVGAGI. V lost 5 bases to trimming and J lost 3 bases; unmatched junction nucleotides: 8. The chain's CDR3 is CASSRPGTGLYEQYF. The CDR3 DNA reads TGTGCCAGCAGTCGGCCCGGGACAGGGCTCTACGAGCAGTACTTC.

The CDR3 coding sequence is TGTGCCAGCAGGACAGGGGGCAACTCCTACGAGCAGTACTTC. Its translation: CASRTGGNSYEQYF. The chain has TRBV6-5 and TRBJ2-7, with 10 bases aligning to TRBD1. The CDR3 totals 14 residues. Germline V CDR1 and CDR2: MNHEY, SVGAGI. V dropped 6 bases and J dropped 0; count of bases not matched to a gene: 2.

This chain links TRBV2 with TRBJ1-1, with 10 bases fitting TRBD1. The CDR3 is 14 amino acids. J lost 5 bases, V lost 6 bases, and 6 bases had no gene match. Per the germline V gene, CDR1 is SNHLY and CDR2 is FYNNEI. CDR3 in amino acids: CASRIGQGETEAFF. For the CDR3, the DNA is TGTGCCAGCAGGATCGGACAGGGGGAAACTGAAGCTTTCTTT.

This chain uses TRBV12-2 with TRBJ2-7; the table's D call TRBD2 went unverified against the DNA. TRBV12-2 is an annotated pseudogene. The CDR3 is 13 residues long. The CDR3 coding sequence is TGTGCAAGTCGCCCCAGAGGCCACTACGAGCAGTACTTC. Translation gives CASRPRGHYEQYF.

The chain carries TRBV7-2 and TRBJ2-7, with D unresolved. The V and J ends lost 3 bases and 6 bases respectively, with 9 bases between them. CDR1 and CDR2 (germline): SGHTA, FQGNSA. The CDR3 length is 12 residues. The CDR3 DNA reads TGTGCCAGCAGCTTTTTAGCTTCCGAGCAGTACTTC. Its translation: CASSFLASEQYF. Filled out from reference TRBV7-2 and TRBJ2-7, the complete variable domain reads GAGVSQSPSNKVTEKGKDVELRCDPISGHTALYWYRQSLGQGLEFLIYFQGNSAPDKSGLPSDRFSAERTGGSVSTLTIQRTQQEDSAVYLCASSFLASEQYFGPGTRLTVT.

The genes are TRBV18 and TRBJ1-1; 7 bases agree with TRBD1. Losses at the gene ends were 3 bases for V and 4 bases for J; bases not matched to a gene: 11. CDR1 is KGHSH and CDR2 is LQKENI in the germline V gene. The CDR3 consists of 16 residues. CDR3 sequence (DNA): TGTGCCAGCTCACCCCGATTAGGGGGCGCGTTCACTGAAGCTTTCTTT. This gives the protein CASSPRLGGAFTEAFF.

The count of this clone is one. The V gene is TRBV7-2, the J gene TRBJ2-1; D ambiguous. The V gene's germline CDR1 is SGHTA and CDR2 FQGNSA. Trimming took off 6 bases at V and 2 bases at J, with 11 bases between the two ends. The CDR3 runs to 14 residues. The CDR3 DNA is TGTGCCAGCAGAAAAGAAGTAGCCTACAATGAGCAGTTCTTC. Translation: CASRKEVAYNEQFF.

The chain couples TRBV19 to TRBJ2-2, with 10 positions matching TRBD1. J lost 4 bases, V lost 2 bases, and 1 base had no gene match. The CDR3 contains 15 residues. The germline V gene has CDR1 LNHDA and CDR2 SQIVND (reference sequence). For the CDR3, the DNA is TGTGCCAGTAGTATACGGACAGGGGGCACCGGGGAGCTGTTTTTT. Translating it yields CASSIRTGGTGELFF.

The chain combines TRBV4-3 with TRBJ1-3; 9 bases align to TRBD1. The CDR3 is made up of 19 amino acids. The germline V gene encodes CDR1 LGHNA and CDR2 YSLEER. V gave up 1 base and J gave up 3 bases; unmatched junction bases: 13. The CDR3 nucleotides read TGCGCCAGCAGCCAAGGAGAGGAACCGGGACAGGGATTTGGAAACACCATATATTTT. Translation: CASSQGEEPGQGFGNTIYF.

The gene calls are TRBV18 and TRBJ2-5, with 12 bases matching TRBD1. CDR1 and CDR2 from the germline V gene are KGHSH and LQKENI. The CDR3 is made up of 17 amino acids. V was pared by 1 base and J by 2 bases, with 5 bases of the junction left unmatched. This chain's CDR3 is CASSPLGQGAGQETQYF. As DNA, the CDR3 is TGTGCCAGCTCACCACTGGGACAGGGGGCAGGACAAGAGACCCAGTACTTC.

The V gene is TRBV11-3, the J gene TRBJ2-1, with 9 bases identical to TRBD2. J lost 6 bases, V lost 5 bases, and 5 bases had no gene match. CDR1 and CDR2 (germline): SGHNT, YENEEA. The CDR3 runs 14 residues. This CDR3 reads CASSRGLASNEQFF. Here the CDR3 DNA reads TGTGCCAGCAGCCGTGGACTAGCGAGCAATGAGCAGTTCTTC.

The rearrangement uses TRBV10-3 and TRBJ1-2; 7 positions match TRBD1. V shed 4 bases, J shed 5 bases, and the junction held 4 bases outside the gene matches. The CDR3 covers 13 residues. Germline V lookup: CDR1 ENHRY, CDR2 SYGVKD. CDR3 DNA sequence: TGTGCCATCAGTGCCGGGACAGAGTATGGCTACACCTTC. Translation: CAISAGTEYGYTF.

The chain joins TRBV29-1 to TRBJ2-7; TRBD1 aligns across 8 bases. J lost 7 bases, V lost 4 bases, and 12 bases had no gene match. CDR1 and CDR2 (germline): SQVTM, ANQGSEA. CDR3 length: 14 residues. The DNA for the CDR3 is TGCAGCGTTGCCCCCGGGACAGGCTCCCCTGAGCAGTACTTC. As protein: CSVAPGTGSPEQYF.

The chain joins TRBV11-2 to TRBJ2-7, with D perhaps matching TRBD1 (6 bases). This CDR3 spans 15 amino acids. Germline V gene lookup returns CDR1 SGHAT and CDR2 FQNNGV. Trimming pared 2 bases from V and 5 bases from J, leaving 16 bases between. The CDR3 loop is CASSLNVRGSHEQYF. The CDR3 region has the DNA TGTGCCAGCAGCTTAAATGTCAGGGGCTCACACGAGCAGTACTTC. Looking up the rest from reference TRBV11-2 and TRBJ2-7 gives the full variable domain: EAGVAQSPRYKIIEKRQSVAFWCNPISGHATLYWYQQILGQGPKLLIQFQNNGVVDDSQLPKDRFSAERLKGVDSTLKIQPAKLEDSAVYLCASSLNVRGSHEQYFGPGTRLTVT.

The chain recombines TRBV10-3 with TRBJ2-5; D is perhaps TRBD2 (5 bases). The CDR3 length is 10 residues. V lost 10 bases and J lost 5, with 8 bases in between. CDR1 is ENHRY and CDR2 is SYGVKD in the germline V gene. The CDR3 bases are TGTGCCACGTCGGGGGAGACCCAGTACTTC. It is translated as CATSGETQYF.

This chain uses TRBV7-2 with TRBJ2-2; 8 bases line up with TRBD1. The J segment lost 2 bases and the V segment lost 5 bases, leaving 4 bases of the junction unmatched. CDR1 SGHTA and CDR2 FQGNSA come from the germline V gene. The CDR3 contains 15 residues. In DNA, the CDR3 is TGTGCCAGCAGCAGGGACAGGCGAAACACCGGGGAGCTGTTTTTT. Protein: CASSRDRRNTGELFF.

The rearrangement uses TRBV30 and TRBJ2-5, with TRBD1 matching over 8 bases. V trimming: 2 bases; J trimming: 2 bases; junction bases outside the gene matches: 4. Germline V lookup: CDR1 GTSNPN, CDR2 SVGIG (reference sequence). CDR3 length: 14 amino acids. Here the CDR3 reads CAWSHRDRQETQYF. The CDR3 nucleotides read TGTGCCTGGAGTCACCGGGACAGGCAAGAGACCCAGTACTTC. Using reference TRBV30 and TRBJ2-5 for the parts outside the CDR3, the full variable domain is SQTIHQWPATLVQPVGSPLSLECTVEGTSNPNLYWYRQAAGRGLQLLFYSVGIGQISSEVPQNLSASRPQDRQFILSSKKLLLSDSGFYLCAWSHRDRQETQYFGPGTRLLVL.